The table lists the clone carrying this T cell receptor (beta chain) with many counts. Its specificity is not known. These data originate in a study of early T cells in non-severe SARS-CoV-2 infection. Overall study: Bulk RNA taken from unsorted whole blood was sequenced, leaving chains unpaired. Study observations and caveats: Anti-spike CD8 responses were favored by VDJdb matching, which missed private and CD4 specificities.

Trimming took 8 bases from V and 5 from J, leaving 21 bases between them. Germline assignment: CDR1 LNHDA and CDR2 SQIVND (reference sequence). The CDR3 is 15 amino acids. Unique molecular identifiers tagged individual cDNA molecules. TCRdb passed the 5' RACE reads through MiXCR, listing each CDR3 protein once. The sample lists around 50,000 distinct CDR3 sequences, about 11% occurring once. The sequence was collected from an adult who was a healthcare worker with PCR-confirmed SARS-CoV-2 infection or an uninfected control (not recorded which). The sequenced sample was whole blood. This chain links TRBV19 with TRBJ1-2, with D perhaps TRBD1 (6 bases). The CDR3 is CASSWGAGGNYGYTF. CDR3 DNA sequence: TGTGCCAGTTCTTGGGGGGCAGGAGGGAATTATGGCTACACCTTC.